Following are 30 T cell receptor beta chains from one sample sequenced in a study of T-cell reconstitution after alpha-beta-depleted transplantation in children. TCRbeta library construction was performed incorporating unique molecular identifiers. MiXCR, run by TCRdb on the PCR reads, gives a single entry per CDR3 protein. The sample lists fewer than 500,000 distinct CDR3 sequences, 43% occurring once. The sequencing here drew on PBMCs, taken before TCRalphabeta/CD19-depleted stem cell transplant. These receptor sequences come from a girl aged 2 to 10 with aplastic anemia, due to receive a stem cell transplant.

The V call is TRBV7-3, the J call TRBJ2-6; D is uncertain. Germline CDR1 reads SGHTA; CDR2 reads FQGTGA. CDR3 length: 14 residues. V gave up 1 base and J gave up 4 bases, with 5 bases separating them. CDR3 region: CASSLSGGANVLTF. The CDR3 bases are TGTGCCAGCAGCTTAAGTGGGGGGGCCAACGTCCTGACTTTC.

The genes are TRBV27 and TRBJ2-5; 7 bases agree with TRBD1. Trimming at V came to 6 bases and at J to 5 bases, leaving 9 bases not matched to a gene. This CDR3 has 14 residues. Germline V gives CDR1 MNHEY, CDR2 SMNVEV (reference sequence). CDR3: CASSGQASGETQYF. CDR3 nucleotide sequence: TGTGCCAGCAGCGGACAGGCCTCGGGGGAGACCCAGTACTTC.

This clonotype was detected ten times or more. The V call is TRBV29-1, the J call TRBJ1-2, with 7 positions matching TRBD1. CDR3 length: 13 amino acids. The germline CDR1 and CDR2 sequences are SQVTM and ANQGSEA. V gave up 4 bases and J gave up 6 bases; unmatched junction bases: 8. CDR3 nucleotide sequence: TGCAGCGTTGCCCTGACAGGGATGGATGGCTACACCTTC. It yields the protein CSVALTGMDGYTF.

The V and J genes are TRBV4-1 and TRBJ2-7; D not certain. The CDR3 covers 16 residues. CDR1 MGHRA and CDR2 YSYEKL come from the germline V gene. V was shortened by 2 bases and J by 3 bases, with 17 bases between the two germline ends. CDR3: CASSQNSIGINYEQYF. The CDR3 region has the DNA TGCGCCAGCAGCCAAAATTCAATTGGGATCAACTACGAGCAGTACTTC.

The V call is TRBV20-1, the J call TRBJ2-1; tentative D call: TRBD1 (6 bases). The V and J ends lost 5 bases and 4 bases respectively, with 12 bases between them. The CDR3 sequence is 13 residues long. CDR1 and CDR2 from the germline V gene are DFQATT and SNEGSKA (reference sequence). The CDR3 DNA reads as TGCAGTGCTCGGTCCGGGACATACAATGAGCAGTTCTTC. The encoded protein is CSARSGTYNEQFF.

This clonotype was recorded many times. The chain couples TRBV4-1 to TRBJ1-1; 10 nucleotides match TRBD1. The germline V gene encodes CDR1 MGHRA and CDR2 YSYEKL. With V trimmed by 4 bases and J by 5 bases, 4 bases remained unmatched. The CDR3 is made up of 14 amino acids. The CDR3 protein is CASSRTGGRTEAFF. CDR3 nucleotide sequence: TGCGCCAGCAGCCGGACAGGGGGGAGGACTGAAGCTTTCTTT.

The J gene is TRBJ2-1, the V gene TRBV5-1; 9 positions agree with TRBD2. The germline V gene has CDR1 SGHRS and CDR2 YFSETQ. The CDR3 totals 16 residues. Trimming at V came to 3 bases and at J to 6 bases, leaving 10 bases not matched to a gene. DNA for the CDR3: TGCGCCAGCAGCTGGGGGAATAGCGGGAGAGTCAATGAGCAGTTCTTC. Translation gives CASSWGNSGRVNEQFF.

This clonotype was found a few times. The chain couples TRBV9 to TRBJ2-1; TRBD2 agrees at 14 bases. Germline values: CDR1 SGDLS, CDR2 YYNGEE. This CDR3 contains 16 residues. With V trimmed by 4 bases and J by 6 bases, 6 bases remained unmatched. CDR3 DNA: TGTGCCAGCAGCCCGGGGACTAGCGGGAGTGTCAATGAGCAGTTCTTC. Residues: CASSPGTSGSVNEQFF.

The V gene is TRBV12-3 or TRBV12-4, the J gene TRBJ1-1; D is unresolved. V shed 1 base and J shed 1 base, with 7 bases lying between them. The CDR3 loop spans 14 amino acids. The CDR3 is CASSLDSENTEAFF. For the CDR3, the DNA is TGTGCCAGCAGTTTAGACAGTGAGAACACTGAAGCTTTCTTT.

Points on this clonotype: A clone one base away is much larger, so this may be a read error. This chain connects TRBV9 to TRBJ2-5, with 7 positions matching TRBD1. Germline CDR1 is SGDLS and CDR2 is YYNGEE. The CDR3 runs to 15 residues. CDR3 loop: CASSVRGTAEESQYF. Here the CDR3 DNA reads TGTGCCAGCAGCGTCAGGGGGACAGCTGAAGAGAGCCAGTACTTC.

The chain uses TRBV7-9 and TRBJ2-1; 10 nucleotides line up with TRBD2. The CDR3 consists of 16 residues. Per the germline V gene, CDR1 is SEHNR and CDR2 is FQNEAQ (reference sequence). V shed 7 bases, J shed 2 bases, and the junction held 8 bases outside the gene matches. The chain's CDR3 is CASTTFGLAAYNEQFF. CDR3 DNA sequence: TGTGCCAGCACCACTTTTGGACTAGCGGCCTACAATGAGCAGTTCTTC.

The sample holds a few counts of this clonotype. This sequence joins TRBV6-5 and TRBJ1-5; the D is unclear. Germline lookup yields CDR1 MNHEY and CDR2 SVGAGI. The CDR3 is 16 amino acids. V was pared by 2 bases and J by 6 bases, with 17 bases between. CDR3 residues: CASSYRSGDPRQPQHF. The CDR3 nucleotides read TGTGCCAGCAGTTACCGATCCGGGGATCCTCGTCAGCCCCAGCATTTT.

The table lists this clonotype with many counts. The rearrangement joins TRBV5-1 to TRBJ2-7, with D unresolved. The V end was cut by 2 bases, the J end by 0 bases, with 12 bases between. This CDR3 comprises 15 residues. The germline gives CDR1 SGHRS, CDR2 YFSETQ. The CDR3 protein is CASSFSGPGSYEQYF. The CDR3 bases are TGCGCCAGCAGCTTTTCTGGGCCAGGCTCCTACGAGCAGTACTTC.

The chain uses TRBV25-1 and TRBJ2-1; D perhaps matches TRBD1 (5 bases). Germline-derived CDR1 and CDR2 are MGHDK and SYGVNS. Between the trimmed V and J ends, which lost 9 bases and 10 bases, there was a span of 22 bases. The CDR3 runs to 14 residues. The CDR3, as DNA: TGTGCCAGGAGTCCCGGGCTACCCTACAGGGAGCAGTTCTTC. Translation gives CARSPGLPYREQFF.

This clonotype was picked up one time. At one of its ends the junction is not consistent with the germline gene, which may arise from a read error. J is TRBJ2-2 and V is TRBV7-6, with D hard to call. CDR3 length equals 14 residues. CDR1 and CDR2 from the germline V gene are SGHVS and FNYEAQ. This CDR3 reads CASRFHENTGELFF. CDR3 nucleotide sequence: TGTGCCAGCCGCTTTCATGAGAACACCGGGGAGCTGTTTTTT.

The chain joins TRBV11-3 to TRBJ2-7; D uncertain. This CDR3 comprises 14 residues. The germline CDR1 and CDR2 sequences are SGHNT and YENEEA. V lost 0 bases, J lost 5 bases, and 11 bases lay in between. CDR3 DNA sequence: TGTGCCAGCAGCTTAGAGGATGGTGTCCACGAGCAGTACTTC. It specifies CASSLEDGVHEQYF.

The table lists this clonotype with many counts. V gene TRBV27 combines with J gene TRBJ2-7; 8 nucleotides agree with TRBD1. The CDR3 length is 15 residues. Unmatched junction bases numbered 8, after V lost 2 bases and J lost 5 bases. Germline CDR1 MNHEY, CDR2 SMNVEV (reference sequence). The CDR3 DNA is TGTGCCAGCAGTTTACGACAGGGGAGCGTCCACGAGCAGTACTTC. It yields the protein CASSLRQGSVHEQYF.

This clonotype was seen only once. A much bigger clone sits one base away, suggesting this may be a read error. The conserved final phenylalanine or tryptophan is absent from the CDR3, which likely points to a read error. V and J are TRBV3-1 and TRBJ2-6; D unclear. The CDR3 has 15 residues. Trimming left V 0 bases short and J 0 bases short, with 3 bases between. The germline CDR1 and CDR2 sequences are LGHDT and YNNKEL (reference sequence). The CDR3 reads CASSQDNSGANVLTS. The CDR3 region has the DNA TGTGCCAGCAGCCAAGACAACTCTGGGGCCAACGTCCTGACTTCC.

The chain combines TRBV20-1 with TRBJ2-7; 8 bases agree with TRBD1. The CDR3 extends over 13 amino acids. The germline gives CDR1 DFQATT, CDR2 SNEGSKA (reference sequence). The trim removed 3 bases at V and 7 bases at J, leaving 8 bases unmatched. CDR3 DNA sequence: TGCAGTGCTAGGAAGCAGGGGGCGCGGGAGCAGTACTTC. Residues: CSARKQGAREQYF.

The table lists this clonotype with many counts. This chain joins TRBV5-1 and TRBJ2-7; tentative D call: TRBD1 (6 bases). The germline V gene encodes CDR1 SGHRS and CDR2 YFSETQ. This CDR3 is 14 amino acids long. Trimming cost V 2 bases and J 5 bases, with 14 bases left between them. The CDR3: CASSFQGSVNEQYF. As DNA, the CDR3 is TGCGCCAGCAGCTTCCAGGGGAGTGTAAACGAGCAGTACTTC.

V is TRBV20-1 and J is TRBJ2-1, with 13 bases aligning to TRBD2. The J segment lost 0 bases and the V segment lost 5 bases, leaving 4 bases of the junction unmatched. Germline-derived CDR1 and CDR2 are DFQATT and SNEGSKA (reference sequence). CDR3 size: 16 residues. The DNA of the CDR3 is TGCAGTGCTGGACTAGCGGGAGCCCTCTCCTACAATGAGCAGTTCTTC. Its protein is CSAGLAGALSYNEQFF.

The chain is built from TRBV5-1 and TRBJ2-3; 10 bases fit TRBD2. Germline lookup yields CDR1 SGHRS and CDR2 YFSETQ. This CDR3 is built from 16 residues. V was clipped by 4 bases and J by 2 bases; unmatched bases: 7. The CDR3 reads CASSLKGTSVTDTQYF. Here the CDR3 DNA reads TGCGCCAGCAGCCTCAAGGGGACTAGCGTCACAGATACGCAGTATTTT.

The chain's CDR3 is CASSLDATDTQYF. The CDR3 nucleotides are TGTGCCAGCAGTTTAGACGCGACAGATACGCAGTATTTT. The chain is built from TRBV12-3 or TRBV12-4 and TRBJ2-3, with D uncertain. V was trimmed by 1 base and J by 3 bases, leaving 5 bases between them. There are 13 residues in the CDR3.

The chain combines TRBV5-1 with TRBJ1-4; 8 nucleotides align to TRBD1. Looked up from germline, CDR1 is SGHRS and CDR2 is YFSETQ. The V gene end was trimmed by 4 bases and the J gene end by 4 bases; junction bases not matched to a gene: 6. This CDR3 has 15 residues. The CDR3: CASSTETGVNEKLFF. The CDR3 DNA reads TGCGCCAGCAGCACCGAGACAGGGGTTAATGAAAAACTGTTTTTT.

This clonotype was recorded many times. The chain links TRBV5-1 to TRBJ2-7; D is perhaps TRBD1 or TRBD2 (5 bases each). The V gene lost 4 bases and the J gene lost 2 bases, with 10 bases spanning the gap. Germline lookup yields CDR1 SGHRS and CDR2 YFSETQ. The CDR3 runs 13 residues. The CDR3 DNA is TGCGCCAGCAGCCGGGACCCAGCCTACGAGCAGTACTTC. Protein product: CASSRDPAYEQYF.

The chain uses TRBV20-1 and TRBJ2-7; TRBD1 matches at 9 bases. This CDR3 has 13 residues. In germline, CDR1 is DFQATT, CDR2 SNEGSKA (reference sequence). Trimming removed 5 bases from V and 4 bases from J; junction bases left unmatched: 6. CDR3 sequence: CSAPGTGTYEQYF. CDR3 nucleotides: TGCAGTGCTCCCGGGACAGGGACTTACGAGCAGTACTTC.

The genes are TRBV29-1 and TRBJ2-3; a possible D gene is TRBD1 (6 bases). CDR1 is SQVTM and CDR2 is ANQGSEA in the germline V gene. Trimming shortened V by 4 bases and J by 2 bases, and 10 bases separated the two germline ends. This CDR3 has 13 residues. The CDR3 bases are TGCAGCGTTGGACAGGCCTTCACAGATACGCAGTATTTT. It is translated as CSVGQAFTDTQYF.

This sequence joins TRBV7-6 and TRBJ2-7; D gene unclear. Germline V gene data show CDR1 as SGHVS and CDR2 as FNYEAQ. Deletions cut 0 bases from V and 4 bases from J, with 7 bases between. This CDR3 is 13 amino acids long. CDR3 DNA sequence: TGTGCCAGCAGCTTAGCGGACGATTACGAGCAGTACTTC. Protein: CASSLADDYEQYF.

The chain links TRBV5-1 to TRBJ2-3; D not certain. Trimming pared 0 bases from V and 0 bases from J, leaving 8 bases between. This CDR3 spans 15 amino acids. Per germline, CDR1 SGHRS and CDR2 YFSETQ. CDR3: CASSLATGSTDTQYF. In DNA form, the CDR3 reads TGCGCCAGCAGCTTGGCCACCGGAAGCACAGATACGCAGTATTTT.

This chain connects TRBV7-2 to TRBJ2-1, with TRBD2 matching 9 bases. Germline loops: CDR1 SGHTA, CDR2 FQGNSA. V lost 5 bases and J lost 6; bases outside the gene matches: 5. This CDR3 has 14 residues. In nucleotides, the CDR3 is TGTGCCAGCAGCATTAGCGGGAGTGGCAATGAGCAGTTCTTC. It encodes CASSISGSGNEQFF.